This TCR beta chain was captured in a study of cytotoxic CD8 clonotypes in ibrutinib-treated CLL. The data were produced by immunoSEQ multiplex PCR, yet TCRdb's version contains in-frame clones alone and is incomplete. The table records fewer than 400,000 clones, roughly two thirds of them present only once. Sequencing was performed on PBMCs, taken after 36 months of ibrutinib treatment. This receptor was identified in a human donor with chronic lymphocytic leukemia.

The CDR3 bases are TGTGCCAGCAGTGGCTTAGCGGGAGGGTTGAATGAGCAGTTCTTC. It translates to CASSGLAGGLNEQFF. The chain carries TRBV25-1 and TRBJ2-1; TRBD2 aligns across 11 bases. Trimming cost V 4 bases and J 7 bases; bases outside gene matches: 6. The CDR3 is made up of 15 amino acids. The germline CDR1 and CDR2 sequences are MGHDK and SYGVNS.